This TCR beta chain was sequenced in a study of graft-versus-host responses after intestinal transplantation. The overall study: After anti-thymocyte globulin induction, recipients took tacrolimus and steroids for around 3 years.

Here immunoSEQ multiplex PCR was the method, and the copy in TCRdb shows in-frame clones only, minus some. The sample includes about 88,000 clones, 94% of them seen just once. A remark on this clone: Its antigen is not identified.

V was shortened by 9 bases and J by 8 bases, with 16 bases between the two germline ends. Germline CDR1 and CDR2: MNHEY and SMNVEV (reference sequence). CDR3 length equals 12 residues. This clonotype originated in a human donor who was the organ donor for an intestinal transplant. This chain uses TRBV27 with TRBJ1-2; TRBD1 is a possible D gene (5 bases). This sample comprised unstimulated CD4+ T cells sorted from spleen or lymph node cells, obtained before transplant. The CDR3 sequence is CASSSGTGGYTF. For the CDR3, the DNA is TGTGCCAGTTCCTCCGGGACGGGGGGCTACACCTTC.